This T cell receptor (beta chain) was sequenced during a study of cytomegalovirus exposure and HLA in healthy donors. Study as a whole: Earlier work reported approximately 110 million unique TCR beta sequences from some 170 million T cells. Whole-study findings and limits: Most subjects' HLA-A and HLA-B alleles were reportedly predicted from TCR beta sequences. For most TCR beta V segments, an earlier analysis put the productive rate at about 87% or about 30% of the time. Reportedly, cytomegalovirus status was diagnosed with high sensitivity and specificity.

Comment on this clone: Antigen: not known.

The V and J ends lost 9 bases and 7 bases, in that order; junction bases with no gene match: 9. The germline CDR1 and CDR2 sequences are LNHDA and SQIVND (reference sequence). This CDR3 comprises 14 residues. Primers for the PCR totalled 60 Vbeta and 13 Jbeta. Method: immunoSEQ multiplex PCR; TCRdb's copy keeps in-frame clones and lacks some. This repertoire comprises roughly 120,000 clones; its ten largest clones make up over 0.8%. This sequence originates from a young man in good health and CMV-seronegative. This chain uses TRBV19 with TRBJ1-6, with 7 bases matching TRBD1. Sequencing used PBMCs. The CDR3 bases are TGTGCCAGCAGCCTCCCAGGGGGGAATTCACCCCTCCACTTT. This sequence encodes CASSLPGGNSPLHF.